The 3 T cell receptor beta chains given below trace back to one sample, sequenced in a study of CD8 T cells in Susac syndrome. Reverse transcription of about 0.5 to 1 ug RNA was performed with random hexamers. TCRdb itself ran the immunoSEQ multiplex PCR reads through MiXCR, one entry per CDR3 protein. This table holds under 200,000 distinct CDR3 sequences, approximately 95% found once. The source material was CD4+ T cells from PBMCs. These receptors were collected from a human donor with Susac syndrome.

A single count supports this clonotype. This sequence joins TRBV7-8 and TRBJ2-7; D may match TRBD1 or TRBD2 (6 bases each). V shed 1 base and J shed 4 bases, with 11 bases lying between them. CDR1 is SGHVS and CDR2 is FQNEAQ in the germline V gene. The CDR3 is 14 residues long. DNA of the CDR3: TGTGCCAGCAGCTTAGGGGGGGCTGGTTACGAGCAGTACTTC. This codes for CASSLGGAGYEQYF.

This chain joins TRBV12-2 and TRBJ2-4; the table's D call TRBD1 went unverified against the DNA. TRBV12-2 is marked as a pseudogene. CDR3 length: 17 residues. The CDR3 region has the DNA TGTGCAAGTCGCTTTGGTAAAACCTTCCCGGGACAGGGGATTCAGTACTTC. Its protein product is CASRFGKTFPGQGIQYF.

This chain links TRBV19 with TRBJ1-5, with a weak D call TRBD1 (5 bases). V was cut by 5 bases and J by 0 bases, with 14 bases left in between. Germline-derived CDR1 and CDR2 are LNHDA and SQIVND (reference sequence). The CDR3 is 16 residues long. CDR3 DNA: TGTGCCAGTAGTGTCCTCCAGGGCGTTAGCAATCAGCCCCAGCATTTT. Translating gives CASSVLQGVSNQPQHF. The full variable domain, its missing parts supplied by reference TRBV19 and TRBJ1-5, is DGGITQSPKYLFRKEGQNVTLSCEQNLNHDAMYWYRQDPGQGLRLIYYSQIVNDFQKGDIAEGYSVSREKKESFPLTVTSAQKNPTAFYLCASSVLQGVSNQPQHFGDGTRLSIL.